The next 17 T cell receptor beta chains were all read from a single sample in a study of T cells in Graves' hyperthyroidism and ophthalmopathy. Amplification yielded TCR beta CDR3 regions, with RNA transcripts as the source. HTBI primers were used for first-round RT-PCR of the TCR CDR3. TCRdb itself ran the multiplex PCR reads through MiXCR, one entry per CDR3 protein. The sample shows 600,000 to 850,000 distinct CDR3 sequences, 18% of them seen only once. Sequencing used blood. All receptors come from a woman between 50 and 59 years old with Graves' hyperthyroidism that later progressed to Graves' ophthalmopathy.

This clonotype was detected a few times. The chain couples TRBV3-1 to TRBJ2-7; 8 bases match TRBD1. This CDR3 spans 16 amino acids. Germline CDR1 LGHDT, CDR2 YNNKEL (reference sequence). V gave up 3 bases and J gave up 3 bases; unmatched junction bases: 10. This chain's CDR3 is CASSQSGAGGVYEQYF. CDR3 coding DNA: TGTGCCAGCAGCCAGTCGGGTGCAGGGGGCGTCTACGAGCAGTACTTC.

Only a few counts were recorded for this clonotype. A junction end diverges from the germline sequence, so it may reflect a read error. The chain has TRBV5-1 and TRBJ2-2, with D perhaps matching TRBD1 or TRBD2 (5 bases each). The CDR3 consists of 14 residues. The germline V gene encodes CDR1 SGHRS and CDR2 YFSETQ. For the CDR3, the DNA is TGCGCCAGCAGCTTGCTCTCTAGGGCCGGGGACCTGTTTTTT. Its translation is CASSLLSRAGDLFF.

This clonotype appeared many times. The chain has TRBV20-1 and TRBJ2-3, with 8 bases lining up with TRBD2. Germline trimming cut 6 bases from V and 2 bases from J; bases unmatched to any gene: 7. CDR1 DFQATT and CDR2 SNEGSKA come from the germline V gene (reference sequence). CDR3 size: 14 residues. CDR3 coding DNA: TGCAGTGCCCTAAGCGGGGGTGACACAGATACGCAGTATTTT. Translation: CSALSGGDTDTQYF.

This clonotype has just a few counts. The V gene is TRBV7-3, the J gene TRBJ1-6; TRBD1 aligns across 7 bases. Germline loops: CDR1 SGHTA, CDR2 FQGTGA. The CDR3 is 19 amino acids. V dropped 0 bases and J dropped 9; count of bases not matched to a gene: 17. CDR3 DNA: TGTGCCAGCAGCTTAACCGTGGGGAGGGGGCCGCCCGCCCTTTCACCCCTCCACTTT. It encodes CASSLTVGRGPPALSPLHF.

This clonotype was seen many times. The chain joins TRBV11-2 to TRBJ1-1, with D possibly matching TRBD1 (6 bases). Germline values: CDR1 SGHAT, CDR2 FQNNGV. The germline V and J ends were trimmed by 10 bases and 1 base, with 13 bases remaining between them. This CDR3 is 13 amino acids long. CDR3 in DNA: TGTGCCACCTCGGAGGACAGGAACACTGAAGCTTTCTTT. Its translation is CATSEDRNTEAFF.

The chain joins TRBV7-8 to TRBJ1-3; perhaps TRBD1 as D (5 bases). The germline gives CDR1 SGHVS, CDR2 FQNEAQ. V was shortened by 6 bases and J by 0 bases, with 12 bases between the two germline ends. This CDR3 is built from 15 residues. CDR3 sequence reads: CASRSRAGSGNTIYF. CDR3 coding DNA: TGTGCCAGCAGGAGCAGGGCCGGCTCTGGAAACACCATATATTTT.

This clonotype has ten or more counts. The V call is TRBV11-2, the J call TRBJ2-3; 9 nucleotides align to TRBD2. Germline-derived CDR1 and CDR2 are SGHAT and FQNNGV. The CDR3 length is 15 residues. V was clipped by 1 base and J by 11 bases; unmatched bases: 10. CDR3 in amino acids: CASSLGRGGHVEQYF. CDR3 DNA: TGTGCCAGCAGCTTAGGGCGGGGGGGCCATGTTGAGCAGTATTTT.

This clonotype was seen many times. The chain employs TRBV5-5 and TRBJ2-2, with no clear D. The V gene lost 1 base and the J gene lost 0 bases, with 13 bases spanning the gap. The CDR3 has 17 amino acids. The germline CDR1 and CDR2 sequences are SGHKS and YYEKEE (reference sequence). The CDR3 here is CASSLSRQEANTGELFF. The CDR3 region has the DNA TGTGCCAGCAGCTTGTCAAGGCAGGAAGCGAACACCGGGGAGCTGTTTTTT.

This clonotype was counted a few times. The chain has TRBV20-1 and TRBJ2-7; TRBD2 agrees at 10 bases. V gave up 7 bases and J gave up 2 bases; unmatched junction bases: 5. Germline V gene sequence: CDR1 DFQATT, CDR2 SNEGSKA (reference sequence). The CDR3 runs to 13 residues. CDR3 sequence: CSGNSGGTYEQYF. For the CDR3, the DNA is TGCAGTGGGAATAGCGGGGGGACCTACGAGCAGTACTTC.

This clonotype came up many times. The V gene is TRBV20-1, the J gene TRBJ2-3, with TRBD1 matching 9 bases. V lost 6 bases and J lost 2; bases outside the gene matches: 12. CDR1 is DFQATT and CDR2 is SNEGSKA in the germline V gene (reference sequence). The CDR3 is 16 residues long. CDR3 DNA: TGCAGTGCCGTAGTAGCCGGGACAGGGTTCACAGATACGCAGTATTTT. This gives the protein CSAVVAGTGFTDTQYF.

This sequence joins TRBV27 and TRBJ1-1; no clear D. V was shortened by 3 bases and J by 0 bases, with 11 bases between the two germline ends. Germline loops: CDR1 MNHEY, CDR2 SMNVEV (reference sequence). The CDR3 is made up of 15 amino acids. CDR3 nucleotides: TGTGCCAGCAGTTTCGTCCCGAACATGAACACTGAAGCTTTCTTT. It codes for CASSFVPNMNTEAFF.

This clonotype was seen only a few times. Here the CDR3 DNA reads TGCGCCAGCAGCTTGGTAGACAGGTTCTCCTACGAGCAGTACTTC. Translation gives CASSLVDRFSYEQYF. The J gene is TRBJ2-7, the V gene TRBV5-1, with a possible D match to TRBD1 (6 bases). Trimming left V 0 bases short and J 0 bases short, with 10 bases between. This CDR3 has 15 residues. CDR1 is SGHRS, CDR2 YFSETQ, per germline.

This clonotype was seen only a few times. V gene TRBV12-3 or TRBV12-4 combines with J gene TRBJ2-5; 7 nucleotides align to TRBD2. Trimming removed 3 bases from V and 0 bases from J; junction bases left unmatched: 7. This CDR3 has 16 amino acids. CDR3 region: CASSFRGLTDQETQYF. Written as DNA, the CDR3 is TGTGCCAGCAGTTTTAGGGGACTAACCGACCAAGAGACCCAGTACTTC.

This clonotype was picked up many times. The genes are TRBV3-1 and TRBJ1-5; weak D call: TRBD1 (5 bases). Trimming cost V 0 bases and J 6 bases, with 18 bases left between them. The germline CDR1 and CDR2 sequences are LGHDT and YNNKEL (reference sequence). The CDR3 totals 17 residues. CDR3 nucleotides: TGTGCCAGCAGCCAAGACTTGGTGGGCAGGGTGGTTCAGCCCCAGCATTTT. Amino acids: CASSQDLVGRVVQPQHF.

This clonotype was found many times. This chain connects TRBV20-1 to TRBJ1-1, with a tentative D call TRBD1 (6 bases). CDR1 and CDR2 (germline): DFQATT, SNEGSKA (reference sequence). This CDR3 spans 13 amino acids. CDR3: CRRDNGANTEAFF. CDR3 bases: TGCAGAAGGGACAACGGGGCGAACACTGAAGCTTTCTTT.

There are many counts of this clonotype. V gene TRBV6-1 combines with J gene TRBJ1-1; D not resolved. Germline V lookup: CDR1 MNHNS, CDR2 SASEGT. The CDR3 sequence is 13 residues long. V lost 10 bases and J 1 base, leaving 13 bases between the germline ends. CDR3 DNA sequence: TGTGCCAACTCCCCCCAAGGGAACACTGAAGCTTTCTTT. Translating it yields CANSPQGNTEAFF.

For the CDR3, the DNA is TGTGCCAGCAGTTACTCCCCTGGTCGCGGCACAGATACGCAGTATTTT. It specifies CASSYSPGRGTDTQYF. This chain joins TRBV6-6 and TRBJ2-3; D is unclear. Germline V gene sequence: CDR1 MNHNY, CDR2 SVGAGI (reference sequence). The CDR3 has 16 residues. V lost 0 bases, J lost 1 base, and 11 bases lay in between.